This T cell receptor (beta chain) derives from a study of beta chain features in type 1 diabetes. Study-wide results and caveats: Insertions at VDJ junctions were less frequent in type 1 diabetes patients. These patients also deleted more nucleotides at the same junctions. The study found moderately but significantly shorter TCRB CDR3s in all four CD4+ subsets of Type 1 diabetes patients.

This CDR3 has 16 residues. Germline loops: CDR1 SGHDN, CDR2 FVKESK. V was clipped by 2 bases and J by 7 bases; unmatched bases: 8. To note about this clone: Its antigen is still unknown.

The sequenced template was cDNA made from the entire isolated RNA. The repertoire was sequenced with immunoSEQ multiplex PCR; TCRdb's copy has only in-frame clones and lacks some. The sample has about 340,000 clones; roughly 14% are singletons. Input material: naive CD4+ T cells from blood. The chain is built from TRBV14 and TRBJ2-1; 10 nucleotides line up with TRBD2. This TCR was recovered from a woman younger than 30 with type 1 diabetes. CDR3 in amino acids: CASSQTLGLALNEQFF. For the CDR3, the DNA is TGTGCCAGCAGCCAAACCCTGGGACTAGCGTTAAATGAGCAGTTCTTC.